This T cell receptor (beta chain) is drawn from a study of blood T cell repertoires in COVID-19. Study at large: Sample material is recorded as cDNA or gDNA derived from T cells, B-cell-depleted T cells, or PBMCs.

The CDR3 has 14 residues. V gave up 4 bases and J gave up 4 bases; unmatched junction bases: 6. The germline gives CDR1 KGHSH, CDR2 LQKENI. Clones were read by immunoSEQ multiplex PCR, and TCRdb kept only the in-frame ones, dropping some. This table holds 55,000 to 75,000 clones, 70% to 85% found once. The sequence came from a woman in her 70s with acute or convalescent COVID-19. The chain is built from TRBV18 and TRBJ2-7; 8 bases are shared with TRBD1. Sequencing input: peripheral blood. CDR3 loop: CASSRGTGAYEQYF. The CDR3 nucleotides read TGTGCCAGCTCACGAGGGACAGGTGCATACGAGCAGTACTTC. The entire variable domain, with the rest obtained from reference TRBV18 and TRBJ2-7, is as follows: NAGVMQNPRHLVRRRGQEARLRCSPMKGHSHVYWYRQLPEEGLKFMVYLQKENIIDESGMPKERFSAEFPKEGPSILRIQQVVRGDSAAYFCASSRGTGAYEQYFGPGTRLTVT.